The 23 T cell receptor beta chains below all came from one sample that was sequenced in a study of CD8 T cells in Susac syndrome. With random hexamers, 0.5 to 1 ug RNA was reverse transcribed. TCRdb re-called the immunoSEQ multiplex PCR reads with MiXCR, one entry per CDR3 protein. The sample has 250,000 to 300,000 distinct CDR3 sequences; 85% are singletons. The specimen was CD8+ T cells from PBMCs. The receptors here all came from a human donor with multiple sclerosis.

The genes are TRBV20-1 and TRBJ2-7; D possibly uses TRBD1 or TRBD2 (5 bases each). Germline assignment: CDR1 DFQATT and CDR2 SNEGSKA (reference sequence). CDR3 length: 15 amino acids. Deletions cut 1 base from V and 7 bases from J, with 20 bases between. The CDR3 region is CSARGGGTEPWEQYF. DNA of the CDR3: TGCAGTGCTAGAGGAGGTGGGACGGAACCGTGGGAGCAGTACTTC.

This clonotype turned up a few times. CDR3 loop: CASSLGPEHMTQYF. As DNA, the CDR3 is TGTGCCAGCAGCTTAGGGCCCGAGCACATGACGCAGTATTTT. The V and J genes are TRBV11-2 and TRBJ2-3; D call uncertain. V dropped 1 base and J dropped 9 bases, with 14 bases sitting between them. Germline V gene sequence: CDR1 SGHAT, CDR2 FQNNGV. The CDR3 runs 14 residues.

V usage is TRBV27 and J usage is TRBJ2-5; TRBD1 agrees at 7 bases. This CDR3 has 14 residues. The germline CDR1 and CDR2 sequences are MNHEY and SMNVEV (reference sequence). Germline trimming cut 7 bases from V and 2 bases from J; bases unmatched to any gene: 7. This CDR3 reads CASKRGGSQETQYF. For the CDR3, the DNA is TGTGCCAGCAAGAGAGGGGGCTCGCAAGAGACCCAGTACTTC.

This rearrangement joins TRBV28 to TRBJ2-1; 11 bases match TRBD2. The CDR3 is 13 amino acids. Germline trimming cut 8 bases from V and 9 bases from J; bases unmatched to any gene: 6. Germline CDR1 is MDHEN and CDR2 is SYDVKM. The CDR3 DNA follows: TGTGCCAGCTCACCGGGACTAGCGGTTGAGCAGTTCTTC. Translation gives CASSPGLAVEQFF. Based on the CDR3 plus reference TRBV28 and TRBJ2-1, the full variable domain is DVKVTQSSRYLVKRTGEKVFLECVQDMDHENMFWYRQDPGLGLRLIYFSYDVKMKEKGDIPEGYSVSREKKERFSLILESASTNQTSMYLCASSPGLAVEQFFGPGTRLTVL.

V and J are TRBV27 and TRBJ1-4; D is unresolved. V lost 3 bases, J lost 4 bases, and 9 bases lay in between. The CDR3 sequence is 14 residues long. Looked up from germline, CDR1 is MNHEY and CDR2 is SMNVEV (reference sequence). The chain's CDR3 is CASSFGRINEKLFF. CDR3 coding DNA: TGTGCCAGCAGTTTTGGCAGGATTAATGAAAAACTGTTTTTT. Combining the CDR3 with reference TRBV27 and TRBJ1-4 gives the whole variable domain EAQVTQNPRYLITVTGKKLTVTCSQNMNHEYMSWYRQDPGLGLRQIYYSMNVEVTDKGDVPEGYKVSRKEKRNFPLILESPSPNQTSLYFCASSFGRINEKLFFGSGTQLSVL.

The chain couples TRBV27 to TRBJ2-7, with D unclear. Trimming stripped 2 bases from V and 3 bases from J, with 11 bases between. From germline, CDR1 is MNHEY and CDR2 SMNVEV (reference sequence). The CDR3 loop spans 14 amino acids. Here the CDR3 DNA reads TGTGCCAGCAGTTTAGGAGCCAATAACTACGAGCAGTACTTC. Its translation: CASSLGANNYEQYF.

This clonotype was seen a few times. The chain employs TRBV20-1 and TRBJ1-2; the D gene is possibly TRBD1 (5 bases). V was clipped by 6 bases and J by 6 bases, with 11 bases between them. Looked up from germline, CDR1 is DFQATT and CDR2 is SNEGSKA (reference sequence). The CDR3 is made up of 11 amino acids. CDR3 sequence (DNA): TGCAGTGCCAGGGAGGGCAATGGCTACACCTTC. As protein: CSAREGNGYTF.

The chain combines TRBV6-5 with TRBJ2-1; 10 bases are a match to TRBD2. V lost 2 bases and J lost 10; bases outside the gene matches: 17. CDR1 and CDR2 (germline): MNHEY, SVGAGI. This CDR3 spans 18 amino acids. CDR3 loop: CASSYGDSGRVLGGEQFF. The CDR3 region has the DNA TGTGCCAGCAGTTACGGGGACAGCGGGAGGGTCCTCGGGGGGGAGCAGTTCTTC.

The J gene is TRBJ2-7, the V gene TRBV5-4, with TRBD2 as a possible D gene (6 bases). The CDR3 length is 15 residues. Trimming cost V 0 bases and J 4 bases, with 14 bases left between them. Germline values: CDR1 SGHNT, CDR2 YYREEE (reference sequence). CDR3 residues: CASSLGRPEGYEQYF. The CDR3 DNA reads as TGTGCCAGCAGCTTGGGTCGCCCGGAGGGGTACGAGCAGTACTTC.

This sequence joins TRBV13 and TRBJ2-7, with 7 bases lining up with TRBD1. The CDR3 has 14 amino acids. CDR1 is PRHDT, CDR2 FYEKMQ, per germline (reference sequence). The V segment lost 5 bases and the J segment 5 bases; nucleotides outside the gene matches: 9. The DNA of the CDR3 is TGTGCCAGCAGCCAACAGGGGAACCTTCACGAGCAGTACTTC. Protein: CASSQQGNLHEQYF. Using reference TRBV13 and TRBJ2-7 for the parts outside the CDR3, the full variable domain is AAGVIQSPRHLIKEKRETATLKCYPIPRHDTVYWYQQGPGQDPQFLISFYEKMQSDKGSIPDRFSAQQFSDYHSELNMSSLELGDSALYFCASSQQGNLHEQYFGPGTRLTVT.

This chain joins TRBV30 and TRBJ1-1; D might be TRBD1 (5 bases). Germline V lookup: CDR1 GTSNPN, CDR2 SVGIG (reference sequence). The V and J ends lost 4 bases and 7 bases respectively, with 10 bases between them. CDR3 length: 11 residues. CDR3 coding DNA: TGTGCCTGGACCCGGGGGGTTGAAGCTTTCTTT. Translation: CAWTRGVEAFF.

On this clonotype: A junction boundary mismatches the germline segment, possibly from a read error. This rearrangement joins TRBV10-3 to TRBJ2-6, with 8 positions matching TRBD1. The V gene's germline CDR1 is ENHRY and CDR2 SYGVKD. The CDR3 contains 15 residues. CDR3 region: CAISEPSTGENRFSF. CDR3 coding DNA: TGTGCCATCAGTGAGCCTTCGACAGGGGAAAATCGTTTTTCTTTC.

The V gene is TRBV12-3 or TRBV12-4, the J gene TRBJ2-3; the D gene is possibly TRBD2 (6 bases). CDR3 length: 14 amino acids. Between the trimmed V and J ends, which lost 8 bases and 2 bases, there was a span of 14 bases. CDR3 amino acids: CASSFGRFTDTQYF. CDR3 DNA sequence: TGTGCCAGCTCCTTCGGGAGATTCACAGATACGCAGTATTTT.

The V call is TRBV5-1, the J call TRBJ1-6; 7 bases fit TRBD1. This CDR3 comprises 14 residues. J gave up 10 bases and V 0 bases, and 4 bases lay outside the gene matches. CDR1 and CDR2 from the germline V gene are SGHRS and YFSETQ. The CDR3 bases are TGCGCCAGCAGCTTGGGACAGGGAATCTCACCCCTCCACTTT. Its protein is CASSLGQGISPLHF.

The rearrangement joins TRBV27 to TRBJ2-3, with D unresolved. V was cut by 5 bases and J by 2 bases, with 14 bases left in between. Germline assignment: CDR1 MNHEY and CDR2 SMNVEV (reference sequence). CDR3 length equals 15 residues. The CDR3 here is CASSKRARPTDTQYF. Here the CDR3 DNA reads TGTGCCAGCAGTAAGCGAGCCAGGCCCACAGATACGCAGTATTTT.

This clonotype was seen more than once but under ten times. The V gene is TRBV6-5, the J gene TRBJ2-2, with 9 bases aligning to TRBD1. Trimming removed 2 bases from V and 1 base from J; junction bases left unmatched: 8. The CDR3 sequence is 18 residues long. Germline CDR1 is MNHEY and CDR2 is SVGAGI. This chain's CDR3 is CASSYPKSDRGNTGELFF. The DNA for the CDR3 is TGTGCCAGCAGTTACCCGAAATCGGACAGGGGGAACACCGGGGAGCTGTTTTTT.

This clonotype appeared once. The chain links TRBV27 to TRBJ2-1; D unresolved. The V end was cut by 1 base, the J end by 4 bases, with 8 bases between. The CDR3 spans 14 residues. Germline V gene data show CDR1 as MNHEY and CDR2 as SMNVEV (reference sequence). The CDR3 loop is CASSLYALYNEQFF. The CDR3 DNA reads TGTGCCAGCAGTTTATATGCCTTGTACAATGAGCAGTTCTTC.

The chain combines TRBV28 with TRBJ2-7, with 9 bases aligning to TRBD2. CDR3 size: 16 residues. Germline CDR1 and CDR2: MDHEN and SYDVKM. The J segment lost 0 bases and the V segment lost 3 bases, leaving 6 bases of the junction unmatched. CDR3 sequence reads: CASSFSKREASYEQYF. Written as DNA, the CDR3 is TGTGCCAGCAGTTTCTCAAAGCGGGAGGCCTCCTACGAGCAGTACTTC.

This chain connects TRBV30 to TRBJ2-1; 8 nucleotides line up with TRBD2. The length of the CDR3 is 15 residues. Germline CDR1 and CDR2: GTSNPN and SVGIG (reference sequence). V trimming: 0 bases; J trimming: 4 bases; junction bases outside the gene matches: 5. The CDR3 DNA reads as TGTGCCTGGAGTGTAGGGTCTAGCGGGTACAATGAGCAGTTCTTC. Translating gives CAWSVGSSGYNEQFF.

J is TRBJ2-1 and V is TRBV2; a weak D match, TRBD2 (5 bases). Per germline, CDR1 SNHLY and CDR2 FYNNEI. The CDR3 covers 11 residues. V was clipped by 9 bases and J by 9 bases, with 12 bases between them. The CDR3 region is CARASRGEQFF. For the CDR3, the DNA is TGTGCCAGGGCTTCCCGGGGTGAGCAGTTCTTC.

This clonotype was recorded only once. The gene calls are TRBV3-1 and TRBJ2-3; 8 bases fit TRBD2. The CDR3 is 17 amino acids. Looked up from germline, CDR1 is LGHDT and CDR2 is YNNKEL (reference sequence). After removal of 1 base from V and 3 bases from J, the junction contained 9 bases not matched to a gene. DNA for the CDR3: TGTGCCAGCAGCCAAGTACCCAGCGGGAGTTGGACAGATACGCAGTATTTT. Residues: CASSQVPSGSWTDTQYF.

This chain links TRBV27 with TRBJ2-2; tentatively, D is TRBD2 (5 bases). Germline assignment: CDR1 MNHEY and CDR2 SMNVEV (reference sequence). The CDR3 covers 16 residues. Trimming cost V 4 bases and J 4 bases, with 16 bases left between them. DNA for the CDR3: TGTGCCAGCAGTTCGGACCGTCTAGCAGTCACCGGGGAGCTGTTTTTT. This translates into CASSSDRLAVTGELFF.

The chain has TRBV9 and TRBJ1-5, with D perhaps TRBD1 (5 bases). Looked up from germline, CDR1 is SGDLS and CDR2 is YYNGEE. V lost 0 bases, J lost 4 bases, and 11 bases lay in between. The CDR3 length is 15 residues. In DNA, the CDR3 is TGTGCCAGCAGCGTAGAAGGGGCCCTTAATCAGCCCCAGCATTTT. This sequence encodes CASSVEGALNQPQHF.